The 10 T cell receptor beta chains below come from one sample, sequenced in a study of T cells in Graves' hyperthyroidism and ophthalmopathy. Authors of the study amplified TCR beta CDR3 regions from RNA transcripts. RT-PCR in the first round (using the HTBI primer set) targeted the TCR CDR3. From the multiplex PCR reads, TCRdb called clonotypes with MiXCR, one entry per CDR3 protein. Of 730,000 or so distinct CDR3 sequences listed, around a sixth were seen once; the top ten hold roughly 17%. The sequenced material came from blood. These receptor sequences come from a woman between 50 and 59 years old with Graves' hyperthyroidism that later progressed to Graves' ophthalmopathy.

This clonotype came up many times. The V and J genes are TRBV29-1 and TRBJ1-1; D call uncertain. Germline V gene data show CDR1 as SQVTM and CDR2 as ANQGSEA. The CDR3 is made up of 13 amino acids. Trimming left V 6 bases short and J 3 bases short, with 14 bases between. CDR3 in DNA: TGCAGCGTCGCAGACGGAGCGGACACTGAAGCTTTCTTT. This sequence encodes CSVADGADTEAFF.

This sequence joins TRBV9 and TRBJ2-3, with TRBD1 matching over 8 bases. Germline values: CDR1 SGDLS, CDR2 YYNGEE. Unmatched junction bases numbered 3, after V lost 3 bases and J lost 3 bases. The CDR3 totals 14 residues. The CDR3 nucleotides read TGTGCCAGCAGCGGCTACAGGGGGACAGATACGCAGTATTTT. It codes for CASSGYRGTDTQYF.

This clonotype was counted between two and nine times. J is TRBJ2-7 and V is TRBV5-4; D unresolved. Trimming removed 3 bases at V and 0 bases at J, with 7 bases between. In germline, CDR1 is SGHNT, CDR2 YYREEE (reference sequence). The CDR3 loop spans 13 amino acids. The CDR3 region has the DNA TGTGCCAGCAGCTGGCGGTACTCCTACGAGCAGTACTTC. Its translation: CASSWRYSYEQYF.

In its sample, this clonotype was seen a few times. This chain joins TRBV29-1 and TRBJ2-5; possibly TRBD2 for D (6 bases). The CDR3 runs to 10 residues. CDR1 and CDR2 (germline): SQVTM, ANQGSEA. V shed 7 bases and J shed 5 bases, with 8 bases lying between them. The DNA for the CDR3 is TGCAGCGGGGGGGAGGAGACCCAGTACTTC. This sequence encodes CSGGEETQYF.

As to this clonotype: A much larger clonotype is one base distant, so this may be a read error. The chain recombines TRBV2 with TRBJ1-1; TRBD1 is a possible D gene (6 bases). The CDR3 extends over 15 amino acids. Germline assignment: CDR1 SNHLY and CDR2 FYNNEI. In nucleotides, the CDR3 is TGTGCCAGAGGGGAACAGGGTGTCGAAAACACTGAAGCCTTCTTT. It yields the protein CARGEQGVENTEAFF.

This clonotype was observed a few times. The chain is built from TRBV2 and TRBJ2-6, with no clear D. Germline CDR1 reads SNHLY; CDR2 reads FYNNEI. This CDR3 is built from 16 residues. Trimming removed 8 bases from V and 0 bases from J, with 14 bases in between. The CDR3 loop reads CASRHLPYSGANVLTF. CDR3 DNA: TGTGCCAGCCGACACCTCCCTTACTCTGGGGCCAACGTCCTGACTTTC.

The chain recombines TRBV7-9 with TRBJ1-2; 7 bases agree with TRBD1. Per the germline V gene, CDR1 is SEHNR and CDR2 is FQNEAQ (reference sequence). The CDR3 extends over 15 amino acids. The V and J ends lost 1 base and 3 bases, in that order; junction bases with no gene match: 5. This CDR3 is CASSLDEGADYGYTF. The CDR3 coding sequence is TGTGCCAGCAGCTTAGATGAGGGGGCCGACTATGGCTACACCTTC.

This clonotype was observed a handful of times. A much larger clone is a single base away; this may be a read error. The chain employs TRBV20-1 and TRBJ1-5; the match to TRBD1 covers 9 bases. The CDR3 contains 15 residues. Germline loops: CDR1 DFQATT, CDR2 SNEGSKA (reference sequence). V shed 5 bases and J 1 base; nucleotides not matched to a gene: 6. This CDR3 is CSAQRTGVSNQPQHF. In DNA form, the CDR3 reads TGCAGTGCTCAAAGGACAGGGGTGAGCAATCAGCCCCAGCATTTT.

This clonotype occurred a few times. CDR3 sequence (DNA): TGTGCCAGTAGTAACAGCAAGAAGGGGGAGACCCAGTACTTC. Protein: CASSNSKKGETQYF. The chain links TRBV19 to TRBJ2-5; D may be TRBD1 (5 bases). In germline, CDR1 is LNHDA, CDR2 SQIVND (reference sequence). V shed 4 bases and J shed 5 bases, with 14 bases lying between them. The CDR3 spans 14 residues.

The V and J genes are TRBV7-9 and TRBJ1-4; D is perhaps TRBD1 (5 bases). The CDR3 is 15 residues long. V dropped 2 bases and J dropped 3 bases, with 10 bases sitting between them. Germline values: CDR1 SEHNR, CDR2 FQNEAQ (reference sequence). DNA for the CDR3: TGTGCCAGCAGCTTATCCCGCAGGGCTAATGAAAAACTGTTTTTT. Amino acid sequence: CASSLSRRANEKLFF. The whole variable domain, remainder taken from reference TRBV7-9 and TRBJ1-4, is DTGVSQNPRHKITKRGQNVTFRCDPISEHNRLYWYRQTLGQGPEFLTYFQNEAQLEKSRLLSDRFSAERPKGSFSTLEIQRTEQGDSAMYLCASSLSRRANEKLFFGSGTQLSVL.